This entry is about one T cell receptor (beta chain). V gave up 10 bases and J gave up 7 bases; unmatched junction bases: 16. The CDR3 is made up of 16 amino acids. Germline CDR1 is SGHAT and CDR2 is FQNNGV. The data are from a study of tumor-infiltrating lymphocytes in primary liver carcinoma. Using a constant-region primer together with ProtoScript II reverse transcriptase, TCR beta cDNA was made from about 500 ng of total RNA. It was through three nested multiplex PCR rounds of slightly modified ARM-PCR that TCR beta libraries arose. A C-beta reverse primer and TRBV1-TRBV30 forward primers served in each of the first two PCR rounds, at 10 cycles apiece. TCRdb re-derived calls from the multiplex PCR reads in MiXCR, one entry per CDR3 protein. The table has roughly 30,000 distinct CDR3 sequences, approximately 76% seen once; the top ten hold about 30%. It was from roughly 20-30 mg of unsorted bulk tissue that RNA and DNA were co-extracted.

This clonotype was sampled from a woman aged 25 to 39 with primary liver carcinoma and hepatitis B virus infection. This chain links TRBV11-2 with TRBJ2-2; TRBD2 matches 9 bases. The material sequenced was liver tumor tissue from sampling region 3. Subset specified: tumor region T3, left-lateral pole. The CDR3 region has the DNA TGTGCCAATAGCGTAAGCTCGGGACTAGCTGGCGGGGAGCTGTTTTTT. Encoded protein: CANSVSSGLAGGELFF. The entire variable domain, with the rest obtained from reference TRBV11-2 and TRBJ2-2, is as follows: EAGVAQSPRYKIIEKRQSVAFWCNPISGHATLYWYQQILGQGPKLLIQFQNNGVVDDSQLPKDRFSAERLKGVDSTLKIQPAKLEDSAVYLCANSVSSGLAGGELFFGEGSRLTVL.